Below are 15 T cell receptor beta chains sequenced from a single sample in a study of T cells in Graves' hyperthyroidism and ophthalmopathy. Authors of the study amplified TCR beta CDR3 regions from RNA transcripts. The HTBI primer set served for first-round RT-PCR of the TCR CDR3. TCRdb called the multiplex PCR reads again in MiXCR, with one record for every CDR3 protein. In the table there are hundreds of thousands of distinct CDR3 sequences, over 15% of which are singletons. Sequencing was carried out using blood. Receptor source: a woman between 18 and 29 years old with Graves' hyperthyroidism.

The V gene is TRBV24-1, the J gene TRBJ1-2; 8 positions agree with TRBD1. The CDR3 totals 14 residues. The germline CDR1 and CDR2 sequences are KGHDR and SFDVKD. Unmatched junction bases numbered 6, after V lost 3 bases and J lost 7 bases. This CDR3 reads CATSDQGARSGYTF. The CDR3 DNA reads TGTGCCACCAGTGATCAGGGGGCGAGATCTGGCTACACCTTC.

The V and J genes are TRBV5-5 and TRBJ2-7, with 8 bases fitting TRBD1. The CDR3 loop spans 15 amino acids. CDR1 and CDR2 (germline): SGHKS, YYEKEE (reference sequence). The V gene end was trimmed by 4 bases and the J gene end by 6 bases; junction bases not matched to a gene: 12. CDR3 sequence (DNA): TGTGCCAGCAGCGAGACAGGGGCAGAGTCACGCGAGCAGTACTTC. It specifies CASSETGAESREQYF.

The chain uses TRBV24-1 and TRBJ2-5; D is unclear. The CDR3 spans 12 residues. CDR1 and CDR2 from the germline V gene are KGHDR and SFDVKD. Trimming took off 2 bases at V and 4 bases at J, with 4 bases between the two ends. CDR3 DNA sequence: TGTGCCACCAGTGATTCCGGAGAGACCCAGTACTTC. Translation: CATSDSGETQYF.

This clonotype was detected many times. The gene calls are TRBV3-1 and TRBJ2-3; 8 bases align to TRBD2. CDR3 length equals 15 residues. Germline V gene data show CDR1 as LGHDT and CDR2 as YNNKEL (reference sequence). With V trimmed by 1 base and J by 4 bases, 4 bases remained unmatched. The chain's CDR3 is CASSQGGLASDTQYF. The CDR3 coding sequence is TGTGCCAGCAGCCAAGGAGGACTAGCTTCAGATACGCAGTATTTT.

This chain uses TRBV15 with TRBJ2-3, with TRBD2 identical over 16 bases. The CDR3 has 19 residues. CDR1 and CDR2 from the germline V gene are LNHNV and YYDKDF (reference sequence). V shed 4 bases and J 3 bases; nucleotides not matched to a gene: 10. This chain's CDR3 is CATSTPKGTSGGATDTQYF. In DNA, the CDR3 is TGTGCCACCAGCACACCGAAGGGGACTAGCGGGGGGGCAACAGATACGCAGTATTTT.

This clonotype has ten or more counts. This rearrangement joins TRBV18 to TRBJ1-1; weak D call: TRBD1 (5 bases). Trimming removed 3 bases at V and 10 bases at J, with 15 bases between. There are 13 residues in the CDR3. The V gene's germline CDR1 is KGHSH and CDR2 LQKENI. The CDR3 coding sequence is TGTGCCAGCTCACCGAACCGGGACTTCGGAGCTTTCTTT. Its protein is CASSPNRDFGAFF.

As to this clonotype: Since a much larger clone is just one base distant, this may be a read error. V is TRBV10-1 and J is TRBJ1-5; tentatively, D is TRBD1 (6 bases). The CDR3 contains 13 residues. In germline, CDR1 is WNHNN, CDR2 SYGVQD (reference sequence). The DNA of the CDR3 is TGCGCCGGCAGTGCAGGGGGCAATCAGCCCCAGCATTTT. This sequence encodes CAGSAGGNQPQHF.

This clonotype came up many times. The chain couples TRBV2 to TRBJ1-2, with D possibly being TRBD1 (6 bases). Trimming removed 6 bases from V and 2 bases from J, with 10 bases in between. Per germline, CDR1 SNHLY and CDR2 FYNNEI. CDR3 size: 13 residues. CDR3 protein: CASRETGNYGYTF. Here the CDR3 DNA reads TGTGCCAGCAGGGAGACAGGAAACTATGGCTACACCTTC.

The chain recombines TRBV28 with TRBJ2-3; possible D gene TRBD2, 6 bases. This CDR3 has 14 residues. V lost 11 bases and J lost 5, with 20 bases in between. Germline V gene lookup returns CDR1 MDHEN and CDR2 SYDVKM. CDR3 loop: CAGRSRGAEDTQYF. DNA for the CDR3: TGTGCCGGGAGGTCCCGGGGAGCTGAAGATACGCAGTATTTT.

The chain uses TRBV19 and TRBJ2-6; D not resolved. The germline CDR1 and CDR2 sequences are LNHDA and SQIVND (reference sequence). The CDR3 is made up of 14 amino acids. The V gene lost 10 bases and the J gene lost 0 bases, with 10 bases spanning the gap. The CDR3 region is CANTRTSGANVLTF. Here the CDR3 DNA reads TGTGCCAACACTCGGACCTCTGGGGCCAACGTCCTGACTTTC. Drawing the rest from reference TRBV19 and TRBJ2-6, the complete variable domain is DGGITQSPKYLFRKEGQNVTLSCEQNLNHDAMYWYRQDPGQGLRLIYYSQIVNDFQKGDIAEGYSVSREKKESFPLTVTSAQKNPTAFYLCANTRTSGANVLTFGAGSRLTVL.

The chain carries TRBV6-1 and TRBJ1-5; 7 bases agree with TRBD1. This CDR3 contains 14 residues. Per germline, CDR1 MNHNS and CDR2 SASEGT. Losses at the gene ends were 6 bases for V and 6 bases for J; bases not matched to a gene: 8. The CDR3 DNA reads as TGTGCCAGCAGCCGGAGACAGGGTCCTCAGCCCCAGCATTTT. It encodes CASSRRQGPQPQHF.

V and J are TRBV30 and TRBJ1-2; possible D gene TRBD1, 5 bases. The germline V gene has CDR1 GTSNPN and CDR2 SVGIG (reference sequence). The CDR3 is 13 amino acids. Between the trimmed V and J ends, which lost 4 bases and 2 bases, there was a span of 11 bases. CDR3 DNA: TGTGCCTGGATGGGCGACAGAAACTATGGCTACACCTTC. Protein sequence: CAWMGDRNYGYTF.

This clonotype was seen only a few times. The chain couples TRBV12-3 or TRBV12-4 to TRBJ1-2; maybe TRBD1 (5 bases). The CDR3 extends over 13 amino acids. V gave up 4 bases and J gave up 6 bases, with 12 bases separating them. Here the CDR3 reads CASSSAGDDGYTF. In DNA, the CDR3 is TGTGCCAGCAGTTCGGCGGGGGACGATGGCTACACCTTC.

Ten or more counts support this clonotype. This chain connects TRBV7-8 to TRBJ1-1; 7 bases agree with TRBD1. V was clipped by 4 bases and J by 0 bases; unmatched bases: 8. CDR3 length: 16 residues. Per the germline V gene, CDR1 is SGHVS and CDR2 is FQNEAQ. The CDR3 protein is CASSSRQGRLNTEAFF. The CDR3, as DNA: TGTGCCAGCAGCTCCCGACAGGGCCGCTTGAACACTGAAGCTTTCTTT.

DNA of the CDR3: TGTGCCAGCAGTGCCCTTCTACGCAATCAGCCCCAGCATTTT. Protein: CASSALLRNQPQHF. The chain recombines TRBV2 with TRBJ1-5; D gene uncertain. The CDR3 has 14 amino acids. Trimming left V 4 bases short and J 2 bases short, with 9 bases between. CDR1 is SNHLY and CDR2 is FYNNEI in the germline V gene.